This passage covers 20 T cell receptor beta chains from one sample sequenced in a study of OX40 agonist ivuxolimab in advanced cancers. Clones were sequenced by immunoSEQ multiplex PCR, and TCRdb holds only the in-frame ones, with some missing. The data show roughly 30,000 clones, about 74% seen once. Material: CD4+ or CD8+ T cells sorted from blood, obtained in a trial of the OX40 agonist ivuxolimab. These receptors were taken from an adult with an advanced solid tumor such as melanoma, head and neck, liver or kidney cancer.

V usage is TRBV6-1 and J usage is TRBJ1-2; the match to TRBD1 covers 7 bases. The CDR3 runs 14 residues. Germline-derived CDR1 and CDR2 are MNHNS and SASEGT. The V and J ends lost 8 bases and 3 bases, in that order; junction bases with no gene match: 9. DNA for the CDR3: TGTGCCAGCGCCTTCAGGGGGAAGGACTATGGCTACACCTTC. It codes for CASAFRGKDYGYTF.

The chain links TRBV6-5 to TRBJ2-7; no definite D call. The length of the CDR3 is 14 residues. CDR1 MNHEY and CDR2 SVGAGI come from the germline V gene. The ends were cut back, 2 bases at V and 1 base at J, with 9 bases in the middle. CDR3 coding DNA: TGTGCCAGCAGTTACGGTCCCGGATCCTACGAGCAGTACTTC. Protein product: CASSYGPGSYEQYF.

The rearrangement uses TRBV25-1 and TRBJ1-2; D may be TRBD1 (5 bases). CDR1 is MGHDK and CDR2 is SYGVNS in the germline V gene. Between the trimmed V and J ends, which lost 2 bases and 3 bases, there was a span of 13 bases. CDR3 length: 15 residues. For the CDR3, the DNA is TGTGCCAGCAGTGAAGGTGGGGGGTTCGACTATGGCTACACCTTC. This gives the protein CASSEGGGFDYGYTF.

V gene TRBV27 combines with J gene TRBJ2-7, with TRBD1 matching 7 bases. The CDR3 totals 14 residues. Germline V gene data show CDR1 as MNHEY and CDR2 as SMNVEV (reference sequence). The V gene end was trimmed by 6 bases and the J gene end by 6 bases; junction bases not matched to a gene: 11. In DNA form, the CDR3 reads TGTGCCAGCAGCCACAGGGGCCAAAGCCTCGAGCAGTACTTC. Residues: CASSHRGQSLEQYF.

In this sample, this clone turned up a few times. This sequence joins TRBV7-9 and TRBJ1-1; TRBD1 agrees at 9 bases. Germline values: CDR1 SEHNR, CDR2 FQNEAQ (reference sequence). CDR3 length: 11 amino acids. With V trimmed by 5 bases and J by 10 bases, 2 bases remained unmatched. CDR3 nucleotides: TGTGCCAGCAGCGGGACAGGGATAGCTTTCTTT. Its translation: CASSGTGIAFF.

Relative to its sample, this clone is large (0.1 to 1%). In nucleotides, the CDR3 is TGTGCCAGTAGTGACCGGGTCAACACTGAAGCTTTCTTT. Translation gives CASSDRVNTEAFF. The chain carries TRBV19 and TRBJ1-1; no clear D gene. V lost 5 bases, J lost 2 bases, and 9 bases lay in between. Germline lookup yields CDR1 LNHDA and CDR2 SQIVND (reference sequence). The CDR3 is 13 residues long.

This clone counts as medium-sized. The chain uses TRBV18 and TRBJ1-2; possible D gene TRBD1, 5 bases. The V and J ends lost 2 bases and 3 bases respectively, with 19 bases between them. Germline values: CDR1 KGHSH, CDR2 LQKENI. The CDR3 length is 17 residues. The DNA for the CDR3 is TGTGCCAGCTCACCAAACGGGGGTCATACTGGGGACTATGGCTACACCTTC. Protein sequence: CASSPNGGHTGDYGYTF.

The rearrangement joins TRBV2 to TRBJ1-2; no clear D. Trimming stripped 4 bases from V and 6 bases from J, with 15 bases between. The CDR3 consists of 14 residues. Germline V CDR1 and CDR2: SNHLY, FYNNEI. CDR3 bases: TGTGCCAGCAGTGGGGTTTCGAAAGCGGATGGCTACACCTTC. Its protein product is CASSGVSKADGYTF.

This rearrangement joins TRBV5-1 to TRBJ1-3; perhaps TRBD1 as D (6 bases). Germline V gene lookup returns CDR1 SGHRS and CDR2 YFSETQ. With 3 bases removed from V and 4 bases from J, the gap between germline ends came to 11 bases. This CDR3 spans 14 amino acids. In DNA, the CDR3 is TGCGCCAGCAGCTCCGGGGGGGGCGGAAACACCATATATTTT. Its protein product is CASSSGGGGNTIYF.

The genes are TRBV5-1 and TRBJ2-3; no firm D call. CDR1 is SGHRS, CDR2 YFSETQ, per germline. V gave up 0 bases and J gave up 2 bases, with 7 bases separating them. This CDR3 contains 14 residues. For the CDR3, the DNA is TGCGCCAGCAGCTTGGAAGGTTACACAGATACGCAGTATTTT. It translates to CASSLEGYTDTQYF.

The table lists this clone with a few counts. Being one base from a much bigger clone, this may be a read error. The chain uses TRBV5-4 and TRBJ2-6; the D gene could be TRBD1 or TRBD2 (6 bases each). Looked up from germline, CDR1 is SGHNT and CDR2 is YYREEE (reference sequence). V was trimmed by 4 bases and J by 4 bases, leaving 12 bases between them. The CDR3 runs to 15 residues. CDR3 nucleotide sequence: TGTGCCAGCAGCCCGAGGGGGGCCGGGGCCAACGTCCTGACTTTC. As protein: CASSPRGAGANVLTF. Full variable domain (remainder filled in from reference TRBV5-4 and TRBJ2-6): ETGVTQSPTHLIKTRGQQVTLRCSSQSGHNTVSWYQQALGQGPQFIFQYYREEENGRGNFPPRFSGLQFPNYSSELNVNALELDDSALYLCASSPRGAGANVLTFGAGSRLTVL.

The chain recombines TRBV29-1 with TRBJ1-1; 9 bases line up with TRBD1. Germline values: CDR1 SQVTM, CDR2 ANQGSEA. The length of the CDR3 is 13 residues. CDR3 coding DNA: TGCATCATGAAACAGGGGGCTGGAACTGAAGCTTTCTTT. This encodes CIMKQGAGTEAFF.

This chain uses TRBV6-5 with TRBJ1-1, with D perhaps matching TRBD1 (6 bases). This CDR3 region has 13 residues. Germline V gene lookup returns CDR1 MNHEY and CDR2 SVGAGI. Trimming cost V 6 bases and J 7 bases, with 15 bases left between them. The CDR3 region has the DNA TGTGCCAGCAGATCTTGGACAGCCTATGAAGCTTTCTTT. Protein: CASRSWTAYEAFF.

V is TRBV14 and J is TRBJ1-3, with no clear D. The CDR3 totals 12 residues. Germline values: CDR1 SGHDN, CDR2 FVKESK. Trimming removed 1 base from V and 7 bases from J, with 5 bases in between. The CDR3 nucleotides are TGTGCCAGCAGCCAAGTTTCCAACACCATATATTTT. Its protein product is CASSQVSNTIYF.

The V gene is TRBV6-1, the J gene TRBJ2-5, with TRBD1 as a possible D gene (5 bases). V lost 4 bases to trimming and J lost 5 bases, with 20 bases between them. This CDR3 is 16 amino acids long. CDR1 MNHNS and CDR2 SASEGT come from the germline V gene. As DNA, the CDR3 is TGTGCCAGCAGTGCTCGACAGATTTCCCTGTCGGAGACCCAGTACTTC. This gives the protein CASSARQISLSETQYF.

V usage is TRBV5-1 and J usage is TRBJ2-3; D might be TRBD1 (6 bases). With 5 bases removed from V and 0 bases from J, the gap between germline ends came to 13 bases. This CDR3 comprises 15 residues. Germline CDR1 reads SGHRS; CDR2 reads YFSETQ. In DNA, the CDR3 is TGCGCCAGCAGTCCTACGACAGGTAGCACAGATACGCAGTATTTT. Amino acids: CASSPTTGSTDTQYF.

This sequence joins TRBV5-1 and TRBJ1-6; the match to TRBD1 covers 7 bases. Per germline, CDR1 SGHRS and CDR2 YFSETQ. The CDR3 spans 14 residues. V was pared by 4 bases and J by 7 bases, with 5 bases of the junction left unmatched. This chain's CDR3 is CASSGTGANSPLHF. CDR3 DNA: TGCGCCAGCAGCGGAACAGGGGCGAATTCACCCCTCCACTTT.

The chain joins TRBV7-2 to TRBJ1-4; D may be TRBD1 (5 bases). The CDR3 spans 14 residues. V was trimmed by 2 bases and J by 8 bases, leaving 12 bases between them. Germline CDR1 reads SGHTA; CDR2 reads FQGNSA. The CDR3 region has the DNA TGTGCCAGCAGCTTAAGAGGGGCGCGGGAAAAACTGTTTTTT. Its protein is CASSLRGAREKLFF. The entire variable domain, with the rest obtained from reference TRBV7-2 and TRBJ1-4, is as follows: GAGVSQSPSNKVTEKGKDVELRCDPISGHTALYWYRQSLGQGLEFLIYFQGNSAPDKSGLPSDRFSAERTGGSVSTLTIQRTQQEDSAVYLCASSLRGAREKLFFGSGTQLSVL.

V usage is TRBV6-6 and J usage is TRBJ1-2; unclear D gene. The CDR3 is 13 residues long. Deletions cut 2 bases from V and 3 bases from J, with 7 bases between. Germline V gene data show CDR1 as MNHNY and CDR2 as SVGAGI (reference sequence). The CDR3 loop reads CASSYGDDYGYTF. The CDR3 DNA sequence: TGTGCCAGCAGTTACGGGGATGACTATGGCTACACCTTC.

The V and J genes are TRBV7-9 and TRBJ1-1, with D tentatively TRBD1 (6 bases). Deletions cut 2 bases from V and 7 bases from J, with 14 bases between. This CDR3 region has 14 residues. The germline gives CDR1 SEHNR, CDR2 FQNEAQ (reference sequence). Here the CDR3 DNA reads TGTGCCAGCAGCTTATCGAGGGGGTATGGTGAAGCTTTCTTT. As protein: CASSLSRGYGEAFF.